These 26 T cell receptor beta chains were all obtained from the same sample, sequenced in a study of blood T cell repertoires in COVID-19. Clones were read by immunoSEQ multiplex PCR, and TCRdb kept only the in-frame ones, dropping some. The top ten hold roughly 5.3% of the sample, which has more than 250,000 clones, roughly 85% seen once. The material sequenced was peripheral blood. These receptors originate from a man aged 50 to 59 with active or convalescent COVID-19.

The chain recombines TRBV19 with TRBJ2-1; possibly TRBD2 for D (6 bases). CDR1 LNHDA and CDR2 SQIVND come from the germline V gene (reference sequence). The ends were cut back, 7 bases at V and 1 base at J, with 14 bases in the middle. This CDR3 contains 15 residues. CDR3 region: CASNLGGRSYNEQFF. The CDR3 DNA reads as TGTGCCAGTAACCTTGGAGGGAGATCCTACAATGAGCAGTTCTTC.

The DNA of the CDR3 is TGTGCCACCGGGACAAATTCCCTTAACACTGAAGCTTTCTTT. This codes for CATGTNSLNTEAFF. This chain uses TRBV10-3 with TRBJ1-1; possible D gene TRBD1, 6 bases. The V gene's germline CDR1 is ENHRY and CDR2 SYGVKD. The V end was cut by 10 bases, the J end by 2 bases, with 17 bases between. The CDR3 totals 14 residues.

V gene TRBV7-9 combines with J gene TRBJ1-1; weak D call: TRBD1 (5 bases). Trimming cost V 1 base and J 1 base, with 10 bases left between them. CDR3 size: 15 residues. The germline gives CDR1 SEHNR, CDR2 FQNEAQ (reference sequence). This chain's CDR3 is CASSLGRGTNTEAFF. The CDR3 DNA sequence: TGTGCCAGCAGCTTAGGGAGGGGTACGAACACTGAAGCTTTCTTT.

DNA for the CDR3: TGTGCCAGCAGCCAGGGACTAGGGTACAACGAGCAGTACTTC. This codes for CASSQGLGYNEQYF. The chain carries TRBV5-4 and TRBJ2-7; 8 bases map to TRBD2. The CDR3 is made up of 14 amino acids. Germline V gene lookup returns CDR1 SGHNT and CDR2 YYREEE (reference sequence). The ends lost 4 bases at V and 5 bases at J; junction bases unmatched: 8. The variable domain in full, with the rest retrieved from reference TRBV5-4 and TRBJ2-7, is ETGVTQSPTHLIKTRGQQVTLRCSSQSGHNTVSWYQQALGQGPQFIFQYYREEENGRGNFPPRFSGLQFPNYSSELNVNALELDDSALYLCASSQGLGYNEQYFGPGTRLTVT.

The rearrangement joins TRBV28 to TRBJ1-2, with D possibly being TRBD1 (6 bases). Trimming cost V 4 bases and J 4 bases, with 16 bases left between them. The CDR3 has 15 residues. Germline CDR1 is MDHEN and CDR2 is SYDVKM. Here the CDR3 reads CASSSLGGGSYGYTF. The CDR3 DNA is TGTGCCAGCAGTTCCCTAGGGGGGGGCAGCTATGGCTACACCTTC.

A single count supports this clone. An end of the junction does not agree with germline; a read error may underlie this. The gene calls are TRBV7-2 and TRBJ2-7; 9 positions agree with TRBD2. The germline V gene encodes CDR1 SGHTA and CDR2 FQGNSA. CDR3 size: 15 residues. This chain's CDR3 is CASSLAGQIQNEQYF. Here the CDR3 DNA reads TGTGCCAGCAGCCTAGCGGGACAGATTCAAAACGAGCAGTACTTC.

The J gene is TRBJ2-7, the V gene TRBV5-1; TRBD1 aligns across 7 bases. The V gene's germline CDR1 is SGHRS and CDR2 YFSETQ. The CDR3 runs 14 residues. V shed 1 base, J shed 4 bases, and the junction held 5 bases outside the gene matches. The CDR3 spells CASSLTLQGYEQYF. CDR3 DNA sequence: TGCGCCAGCAGCTTGACCTTACAGGGGTACGAGCAGTACTTC.

The chain links TRBV3-1 (or the pseudogene TRBV3-2) to TRBJ1-1; D remains ambiguous. The CDR3 extends over 14 amino acids. Per germline, CDR1 LGHDT and CDR2 YNNKEL (reference sequence). With 2 bases removed from V and 2 bases from J, the gap between germline ends came to 9 bases. In nucleotides, the CDR3 is TGTGCCAGCAGCCAAAGCAACCCTAACACTGAAGCTTTCTTT. It specifies CASSQSNPNTEAFF.

The chain has TRBV28 and TRBJ2-7; 10 bases map to TRBD2. In germline, CDR1 is MDHEN, CDR2 SYDVKM. This CDR3 spans 14 amino acids. Trimming took 8 bases from V and 2 from J; bases not matched to a gene: 6. The CDR3, as DNA: TGTGCCAGCGGGCTAGCGGGAGTTGCCTACGAGCAGTACTTC. As protein: CASGLAGVAYEQYF. The variable domain in full, completed from reference TRBV28 and TRBJ2-7, reads DVKVTQSSRYLVKRTGEKVFLECVQDMDHENMFWYRQDPGLGLRLIYFSYDVKMKEKGDIPEGYSVSREKKERFSLILESASTNQTSMYLCASGLAGVAYEQYFGPGTRLTVT.

This clone came up once. This chain links TRBV9 with TRBJ2-1, with 7 bases matching TRBD2. With V trimmed by 0 bases and J by 8 bases, 8 bases remained unmatched. Germline V gives CDR1 SGDLS, CDR2 YYNGEE. This CDR3 has 15 amino acids. The CDR3, as DNA: TGTGCCAGCAGCGTAGAGGTGGGACTAACGGATGAGCAGTTCTTC. Amino acids: CASSVEVGLTDEQFF.

The J gene is TRBJ2-7, the V gene TRBV10-3; 9 nucleotides agree with TRBD2. After removal of 7 bases from V and 5 bases from J, the junction contained 6 bases not matched to a gene. In germline, CDR1 is ENHRY, CDR2 SYGVKD. The CDR3 is 13 residues long. In nucleotides, the CDR3 is TGTGCCATCAAGGAGGGGACTAGCAACGAGCAGTACTTC. It translates to CAIKEGTSNEQYF.

CDR3 DNA sequence: TGTGCCACCAGCAAGCGGACTAGCGGGAGTCTAGATACGCAGTATTTT. Translating it yields CATSKRTSGSLDTQYF. The rearrangement joins TRBV15 to TRBJ2-3; 13 nucleotides match TRBD2. The ends lost 4 bases at V and 5 bases at J; junction bases unmatched: 6. Germline V CDR1 and CDR2: LNHNV, YYDKDF (reference sequence). CDR3 length equals 16 residues.

The chain couples TRBV28 to TRBJ2-7; possibly TRBD1 for D (5 bases). CDR3 length equals 15 residues. CDR1 MDHEN and CDR2 SYDVKM come from the germline V gene. V lost 3 bases to trimming and J lost 1 base, with 13 bases between them. The CDR3 loop is CASSLDTLGSYEQYF. CDR3 coding DNA: TGTGCCAGCAGTTTGGACACCCTGGGGTCCTACGAGCAGTACTTC.

This clone was picked up a small number of times. CDR3 region: CASRSTGQANYGYTF. CDR3 bases: TGCGCCAGCAGGTCGACAGGTCAGGCTAACTATGGCTACACCTTC. This chain links TRBV5-1 with TRBJ1-2, with a possible D match to TRBD1 (6 bases). There are 15 residues in the CDR3. Germline V gene lookup returns CDR1 SGHRS and CDR2 YFSETQ. V lost 5 bases and J lost 0, with 14 bases in between.

The V gene is TRBV5-4, the J gene TRBJ1-2, with D maybe TRBD1 (6 bases). V shed 0 bases and J shed 1 base, with 10 bases lying between them. The CDR3 has 15 amino acids. Germline CDR1 is SGHNT and CDR2 is YYREEE (reference sequence). CDR3 loop: CASSLVARGNYGYTF. CDR3 sequence (DNA): TGTGCCAGCAGCTTGGTGGCCAGGGGTAACTATGGCTACACCTTC.

The chain carries TRBV5-6 and TRBJ1-5, with 10 nucleotides matching TRBD1. V lost 3 bases and J lost 5; bases outside the gene matches: 11. CDR1 SGHDT and CDR2 YYEEEE come from the germline V gene. The CDR3 runs 17 residues. CDR3 nucleotides: TGTGCCAGCAGCTCCCGGGACAGGGGAATAAGGGATCAGCCCCAGCATTTT. Translating it yields CASSSRDRGIRDQPQHF.

This clone was seen a handful of times. The rearrangement uses TRBV20-1 and TRBJ1-2; D gene unclear. Germline V gene data show CDR1 as DFQATT and CDR2 as SNEGSKA (reference sequence). The CDR3 runs 11 residues. V was shortened by 6 bases and J by 1 base, with 6 bases between the two germline ends. CDR3 residues: CSALNNYGYTF. In DNA form, the CDR3 reads TGCAGTGCCCTAAATAACTATGGCTACACCTTC.

This chain links TRBV7-9 with TRBJ1-2; TRBD1 matches 8 bases. With V trimmed by 4 bases and J by 3 bases, 7 bases remained unmatched. The CDR3 runs to 15 residues. Germline V lookup: CDR1 SEHNR, CDR2 FQNEAQ (reference sequence). Here the CDR3 reads CASSSQGGAHYGYTF. The CDR3 DNA reads TGTGCCAGCAGCTCACAGGGGGGAGCCCACTATGGCTACACCTTC.

As to this clone: Other DNA variants within this sample encode the same CDR3. The chain combines TRBV7-8 with TRBJ1-2; no clear D gene. The V end lost 3 bases, the J end lost 4 bases, and 6 bases lay between the germline ends. The germline CDR1 and CDR2 sequences are SGHVS and FQNEAQ. CDR3 length: 12 amino acids. CDR3 in amino acids: CASSFESYGYTF. In DNA, the CDR3 is TGTGCCAGCAGCTTCGAGTCCTATGGCTACACCTTC.

The chain is built from TRBV10-3 and TRBJ1-1, with D possibly being TRBD1 (6 bases). Germline CDR1 is ENHRY and CDR2 is SYGVKD. Between the trimmed V and J ends, which lost 3 bases and 2 bases, there was a span of 13 bases. The length of the CDR3 is 15 residues. Here the CDR3 DNA reads TGTGCCATCAGTGATGGTCAGGGGCGAAACACTGAAGCTTTCTTT. Its translation: CAISDGQGRNTEAFF.

J is TRBJ2-3 and V is TRBV7-2; a possible D gene is TRBD2 (7 bases). The CDR3 length is 12 residues. CDR1 SGHTA and CDR2 FQGNSA come from the germline V gene. Deletions cut 6 bases from V and 10 bases from J, with 14 bases between. The CDR3 bases are TGTGCCAGCAGTTACACAGGGAGGGCGCAGTATTTT. Encoded protein: CASSYTGRAQYF.

The gene calls are TRBV7-9 and TRBJ2-1; 11 bases map to TRBD1. The CDR3 spans 16 residues. Germline V gives CDR1 SEHNR, CDR2 FQNEAQ (reference sequence). With 5 bases clipped from V and 3 bases from J, the junction kept 6 bases outside the gene matches. In DNA, the CDR3 is TGTGCCAGCAGCCGTTGGGGACAGGGGGTCTACAATGAGCAGTTCTTC. Translated: CASSRWGQGVYNEQFF.

This clone was observed a few times. The J gene is TRBJ2-6, the V gene TRBV2; D may be TRBD2 (6 bases). The germline gives CDR1 SNHLY, CDR2 FYNNEI. The V gene lost 7 bases and the J gene lost 3 bases, with 19 bases spanning the gap. The CDR3 is 17 residues long. The CDR3 DNA reads as TGTGCCAGCATAGAAGGAGGGCGAGGGTTTGGGGCCAACGTCCTGACTTTC. Residues: CASIEGGRGFGANVLTF.

The rearrangement joins TRBV5-3 to TRBJ1-2; 10 positions agree with TRBD1. TRBV5-3 is an open reading frame, and its role is uncertain. After removal of 7 bases from V and 7 bases from J, the junction contained 16 bases not matched to a gene. The CDR3 consists of 16 residues. CDR3 sequence reads: CARPPRDRGYVGGYTF. The CDR3 DNA reads as TGTGCCAGACCGCCGCGGGACAGGGGATATGTAGGTGGCTACACCTTC.

This chain uses TRBV7-3 with TRBJ1-1, with TRBD1 matching over 7 bases. The CDR3 totals 13 residues. Germline V gene data show CDR1 as SGHTA and CDR2 as FQGTGA. J was trimmed by 4 bases and V by 6 bases; bases with no gene match: 5. The CDR3 loop is CASRPGTVTEAFF. The CDR3 DNA sequence: TGTGCCAGCAGACCAGGGACAGTCACTGAAGCTTTCTTT.

A single count supports this clone. V is TRBV11-2 and J is TRBJ2-7; 9 bases agree with TRBD2. Germline CDR1 reads SGHAT; CDR2 reads FQNNGV. V gave up 0 bases and J gave up 10 bases; unmatched junction bases: 4. The CDR3 has 13 amino acids. The CDR3 loop is CASSLDQGLAQYF. The CDR3 nucleotides read TGTGCCAGCAGCTTAGATCAGGGACTAGCCCAGTACTTC.